A selection of T cell receptor beta chains follows, all from one sample in a study of cytomegalovirus exposure and HLA in healthy donors. The table came from immunoSEQ multiplex PCR; TCRdb's copy has only in-frame clones and leaves some out. Here the sample spans 230,000 or so clones, approximately 86% being singletons. Material: PBMCs. The receptors were gathered from a young woman in good health and CMV-seronegative. Each CDR3 is given with its conserved first and last residue. D genes are given only for firm matches. The size field is filled for only some rows; it gives once, few, many or a size class.

length	V	J	D	size	DNA	CDR3
17	TRBV4-2	TRBJ1-2	TRBD1	NA	TGTGCCAGCAGCCCCCCTCGGAGGACAGGTCGTGACTATGGCTACACCTTC	CASSPPRRTGRDYGYTF
14	TRBV7-2	TRBJ2-1	NA	NA	TGTGCCAGCAGCTTCCAGTCCTCCTACAATGAGCAGTTCTTC	CASSFQSSYNEQFF
15	TRBV6-5	TRBJ2-3	TRBD2	NA	TGTGCCAGCAGTCCTAGCGGGGCTAGCACAGATACGCAGTATTTT	CASSPSGASTDTQYF
14	TRBV5-6	TRBJ2-5	NA	NA	TGTGCCAGCAGCCAGAGGGGGAACCAAGAGACCCAGTACTTC	CASSQRGNQETQYF
15	TRBV4-2	TRBJ2-3	TRBD1	NA	TGTGCCAGCAGCCAAGATTGGGACAGCAGAGATACGCAGTATTTT	CASSQDWDSRDTQYF
16	TRBV11-2	TRBJ1-4	NA	NA	TGTGCCAGCAGCGGTGATAGTTTGCCAACTAATGAAAAACTGTTTTTT	CASSGDSLPTNEKLFF
18	TRBV4-1	TRBJ1-2	NA	once	TGCGCCAGCAGCCAAGAAGGGAGGGACTCCCACCTCAACTATGGCTACACCTTC	CASSQEGRDSHLNYGYTF
13	TRBV19	TRBJ1-2	NA	NA	TGTGCCAGTATGGGGCCAGACATCTATGGCTACACCTTC	CASMGPDIYGYTF
21	TRBV6-1	TRBJ2-1	TRBD2	NA	TGTGCCAGCAGTGAAAGGCCTACGTGGGGGCAAGCTAGCGGGAGGGTGTATGAGCAGTTCTTC	CASSERPTWGQASGRVYEQFF
13	TRBV7-2	TRBJ2-1	NA	NA	TGTGCCAGCAGCTCTTCGGGACATCAGGAGCAGTTCTTC	CASSSSGHQEQFF
12	TRBV28	TRBJ1-2	TRBD1	NA	TGTGCCAGCAGTAGGACAGGGTATGGCTACACCTTC	CASSRTGYGYTF
14	TRBV29-1	TRBJ2-2	NA	NA	TGCAGCGTTGCGGTCTTAGGGGGCACCGGGGAGCTGTTTTTT	CSVAVLGGTGELFF
16	TRBV6-6	TRBJ1-4	NA	NA	TGTGCCAGCAGCCCCAGGTTGGGCTCAACTAATGAAAAACTGTTTTTT	CASSPRLGSTNEKLFF
18	TRBV9	TRBJ1-5	TRBD1	NA	TGTGCCAGCAGCGTAGGCCCAGGGGGCCTCTATAGCAATCAGCCCCAGCATTTT	CASSVGPGGLYSNQPQHF
13	TRBV18	TRBJ2-1	NA	NA	TGTGCCAGCTCACCGGGACTCAACAATGAGCAGTTCTTC	CASSPGLNNEQFF
13	TRBV7-2	TRBJ1-1	TRBD1	NA	TGTGCCAGCAGCCGAGACAGGGCGGCTGAAGCTTTCTTT	CASSRDRAAEAFF
15	TRBV9	TRBJ2-7	TRBD1	NA	TGTGCCAGCAGCGCAGGGCCGGGACAGATATACGAGCAGTACTTC	CASSAGPGQIYEQYF
19	TRBV10-3	TRBJ2-7	NA	NA	TGTGCCATCAGCCCTTTGTTGTATCGGGAGGAGGGGGAGAACTACGAGCAGTACTTC	CAISPLLYREEGENYEQYF
19	TRBV4-2	TRBJ2-3	TRBD2	NA	TGTGCCAGCAGCCAAGATCTCGTCGGCGGGAGGGGAGGCGCAGATACGCAGTATTTT	CASSQDLVGGRGGADTQYF
15	TRBV7-2	TRBJ2-7	TRBD2	NA	TGTGCCAGCAGCCGGCTAGCGGGAATAGGCTACGAGCAGTACTTC	CASSRLAGIGYEQYF
11	TRBV30	TRBJ1-1	TRBD1	NA	TGTGCCTGGAGACAGGGGGTTTTGGCTTTCTTT	CAWRQGVLAFF
14	TRBV6-5	TRBJ1-1	NA	NA	TGTGCCAGCAGTTACTCGCCAAGTCGGACTGAAGCTTTCTTT	CASSYSPSRTEAFF
15	TRBV6-1	TRBJ2-3	NA	once	TGTGCCAGCAGTGAATCAGGGATCAGCACAGATACGCAGTATTTT	CASSESGISTDTQYF
20	TRBV10-1	TRBJ2-7	TRBD2	NA	TGCGCCAGCAGTGAGTTAGGGACTAGCGGGAGATTATGCCACTCCTACGAGCAGTACTTC	CASSELGTSGRLCHSYEQYF
14	TRBV2	TRBJ1-4	TRBD1	NA	TGTGCCAGCAGTTCGACAGGGCAGAGGGAAAAACTGTTTTTT	CASSSTGQREKLFF
15	TRBV7-2	TRBJ1-1	TRBD1	few	TGTGCCAGCAGCCCGACGACAGGGGTGAACACTGAAGCTTTCTTT	CASSPTTGVNTEAFF
15	TRBV14	TRBJ2-5	TRBD2	NA	TGTGCCAGCAGCCCCTTAGCGGGAGGTGAAGAGACCCAGTACTTC	CASSPLAGGEETQYF
14	TRBV5-6	TRBJ1-3	NA	NA	TGTGCCAGCAGCTTACTTAGCTCTGGAAACACCATATATTTT	CASSLLSSGNTIYF
14	TRBV28	TRBJ1-2	TRBD1	NA	TGTGCCAGCAGTTTCTTCGACAGGGGAGGTGGCTACACCTTC	CASSFFDRGGGYTF
17	TRBV18	TRBJ2-1	NA	NA	TGTGCCAGCTCACCACTACCCGTTAGCGGAGCGTACAATGAGCAGTTCTTC	CASSPLPVSGAYNEQFF
10	TRBV6-1	TRBJ2-7	NA	NA	TGTGCCAGCCAAAACTACGAGCAGTACTTC	CASQNYEQYF
20	TRBV28	TRBJ2-1	NA	NA	TGTGCCAGCAGCTCCCGGTCGCGGTCTAGCGCCCGAAGCTCCTACAATGAGCAGTTCTTC	CASSSRSRSSARSSYNEQFF
17	TRBV5-3	TRBJ2-7	NA	NA	TGTGCCAGAAGCTTAAGCGAAGGCCGGACAGCTTCCTACGAGCAGTACTTC	CARSLSEGRTASYEQYF
16	TRBV5-1	TRBJ2-3	NA	NA	TGCGCCAGCAGCTTGGCCGTAGCGGTGATCACAGATACGCAGTATTTT	CASSLAVAVITDTQYF
15	TRBV23-1	TRBJ2-3	TRBD1	NA	TGCGCCAGCAACAACCGGACAGGGGGGACAGATACGCAGTATTTT	CASNNRTGGTDTQYF
12	TRBV11-2	TRBJ2-7	NA	NA	TGTGCCAGCAGCTCATACAAGAACGAGCAGTACTTC	CASSSYKNEQYF
13	TRBV5-6	TRBJ2-7	TRBD2	NA	TGTGCCAGCAGCCGCGGGGGTTCGTACGAGCAGTACTTC	CASSRGGSYEQYF
14	TRBV4-2	TRBJ1-1	NA	NA	TGTGCCAGCAGCTTCACGAAGGGAGACACTGAAGCTTTCTTT	CASSFTKGDTEAFF
14	TRBV29-1	TRBJ2-2	NA	few	TGCAGCGTTGAAGATGTCGGGAACACCGGGGAGCTGTTTTTT	CSVEDVGNTGELFF
17	TRBV5-1	TRBJ2-5	TRBD2	NA	TGCGCCAGCAGCGGGGGACTAGCGGGAGGAGGGGGTGAGACCCAGTACTTC	CASSGGLAGGGGETQYF
17	TRBV7-2	TRBJ1-2	NA	NA	TGTGCCAGCAGATTGAAATTACCGAGACACCCTAACTATGGCTACACCTTC	CASRLKLPRHPNYGYTF